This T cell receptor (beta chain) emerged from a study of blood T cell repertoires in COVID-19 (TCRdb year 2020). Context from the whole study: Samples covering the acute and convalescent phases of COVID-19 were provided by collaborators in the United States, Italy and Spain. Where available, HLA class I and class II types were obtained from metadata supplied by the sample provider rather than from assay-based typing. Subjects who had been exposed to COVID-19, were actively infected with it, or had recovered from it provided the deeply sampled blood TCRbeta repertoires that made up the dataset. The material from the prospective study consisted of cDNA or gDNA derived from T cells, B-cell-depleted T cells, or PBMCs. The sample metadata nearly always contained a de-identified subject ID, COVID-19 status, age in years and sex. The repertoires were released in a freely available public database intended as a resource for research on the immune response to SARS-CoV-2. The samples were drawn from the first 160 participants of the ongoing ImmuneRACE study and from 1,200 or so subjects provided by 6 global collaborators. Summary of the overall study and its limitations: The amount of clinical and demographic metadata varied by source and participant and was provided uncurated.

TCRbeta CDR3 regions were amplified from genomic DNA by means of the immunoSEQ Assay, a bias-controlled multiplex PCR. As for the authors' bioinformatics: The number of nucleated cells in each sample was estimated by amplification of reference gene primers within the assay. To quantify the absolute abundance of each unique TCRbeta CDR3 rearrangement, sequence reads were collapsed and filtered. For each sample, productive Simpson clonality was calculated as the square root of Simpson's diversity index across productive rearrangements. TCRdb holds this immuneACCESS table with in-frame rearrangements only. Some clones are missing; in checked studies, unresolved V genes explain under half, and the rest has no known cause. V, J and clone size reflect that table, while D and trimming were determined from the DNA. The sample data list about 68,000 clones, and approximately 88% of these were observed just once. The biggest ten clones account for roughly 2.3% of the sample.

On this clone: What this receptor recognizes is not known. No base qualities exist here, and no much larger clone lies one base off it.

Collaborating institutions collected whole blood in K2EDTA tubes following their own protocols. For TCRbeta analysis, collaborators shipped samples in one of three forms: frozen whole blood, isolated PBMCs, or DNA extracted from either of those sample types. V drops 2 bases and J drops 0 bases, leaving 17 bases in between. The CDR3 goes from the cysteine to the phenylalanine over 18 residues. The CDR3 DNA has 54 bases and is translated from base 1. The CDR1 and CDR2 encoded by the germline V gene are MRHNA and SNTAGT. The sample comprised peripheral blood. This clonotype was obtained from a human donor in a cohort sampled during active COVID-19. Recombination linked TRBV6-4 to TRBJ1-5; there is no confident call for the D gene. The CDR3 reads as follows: CASSDGGWVDYSNQPQHF. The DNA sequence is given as TGTGCCAGCAGTGACGGAGGTTGGGTTGATTATAGCAATCAGCCCCAGCATTTT.